A single sample gave rise to the 22 T cell receptor beta chains below, sequenced in a study of cytomegalovirus exposure and HLA in healthy donors. The PCR ran on 60 Vbeta and 13 Jbeta primers. Sequencing was performed with immunoSEQ multiplex PCR; in TCRdb, only in-frame clones are kept and a portion is missing. The repertoire has 150,000 to 250,000 clones, approximately 85% of them found once; the top ten carry approximately 2.1%. Sequenced material: PBMCs. The receptors were sampled from a woman in her fifties or sixties in good health and CMV-seronegative.

This sequence joins TRBV6-1 and TRBJ2-7; 11 bases line up with TRBD1. Trimming removed 5 bases from V and 4 bases from J; junction bases left unmatched: 4. This CDR3 has 14 residues. Looked up from germline, CDR1 is MNHNS and CDR2 is SASEGT. The CDR3 protein is CASSKGQGAYEQYF. CDR3 nucleotide sequence: TGTGCCAGCAGTAAAGGACAGGGGGCTTACGAGCAGTACTTC.

The chain recombines TRBV7-2 with TRBJ1-5; a possible D gene is TRBD1 (6 bases). V lost 5 bases, J lost 6 bases, and 11 bases lay in between. Germline V gives CDR1 SGHTA, CDR2 FQGNSA. This CDR3 contains 13 residues. In DNA form, the CDR3 reads TGTGCCAGCAGCCCGGGGGGCAGTCAGCCCCAGCATTTT. Translated, it gives CASSPGGSQPQHF.

The V gene is TRBV7-9, the J gene TRBJ1-2; D is possibly TRBD1 (5 bases). This CDR3 is 14 amino acids long. The germline CDR1 and CDR2 sequences are SEHNR and FQNEAQ (reference sequence). V gave up 4 bases and J gave up 7 bases, with 16 bases separating them. Written as DNA, the CDR3 is TGTGCCAGCAGCTCCCATCCGGGACTTCTTGGCTACACCTTC. Its protein is CASSSHPGLLGYTF.

This rearrangement joins TRBV28 to TRBJ2-7; 13 bases align to TRBD2. The CDR3 is 16 residues long. Trimming at V came to 5 bases and at J to 0 bases, leaving 4 bases not matched to a gene. Germline assignment: CDR1 MDHEN and CDR2 SYDVKM. The CDR3 DNA reads as TGTGCCAGCAGTGGGGGGACTAGCGGGAACTCCTACGAGCAGTACTTC. Protein product: CASSGGTSGNSYEQYF.

This clone was counted between two and nine times. The chain has TRBV18 and TRBJ2-5; 7 bases align to TRBD1. V dropped 3 bases and J dropped 2; count of bases not matched to a gene: 3. Germline V gene lookup returns CDR1 KGHSH and CDR2 LQKENI. There are 14 residues in the CDR3. The CDR3 coding sequence is TGTGCCAGCTCACCTCCGACAGGGCAAGAGACCCAGTACTTC. Residues: CASSPPTGQETQYF.

The chain recombines TRBV5-6 with TRBJ1-1; D remains ambiguous. Per the germline V gene, CDR1 is SGHDT and CDR2 is YYEEEE. CDR3 length equals 14 residues. The V end lost 0 bases, the J end lost 7 bases, and 13 bases lay between the germline ends. In nucleotides, the CDR3 is TGTGCCAGCAGCTTGGGGTGGAGGGCAGGTGAAGCTTTCTTT. Residues: CASSLGWRAGEAFF.

The table lists this clone with a count of one. This chain joins TRBV11-2 and TRBJ2-1; tentatively, D is TRBD1 (5 bases). Germline V lookup: CDR1 SGHAT, CDR2 FQNNGV. Deletions cut 4 bases from V and 8 bases from J, with 12 bases between. This CDR3 contains 13 residues. DNA for the CDR3: TGTGCCAGCAGCTCAGGATGGGGCGATGAGCAGTTCTTC. This sequence encodes CASSSGWGDEQFF.

The gene calls are TRBV2 and TRBJ2-2; 8 nucleotides match TRBD2. This CDR3 has 13 amino acids. J was trimmed by 6 bases and V by 6 bases; bases with no gene match: 3. Germline V lookup: CDR1 SNHLY, CDR2 FYNNEI. CDR3 residues: CASSWTSSGELFF. CDR3 nucleotide sequence: TGTGCCAGCAGCTGGACTAGCTCCGGGGAGCTGTTTTTT.

Details on this clone: This CDR3 is also generated by other DNA sequences in the sample. This chain uses TRBV28 with TRBJ2-7, with TRBD1 matching over 7 bases. V was clipped by 6 bases and J by 4 bases; unmatched bases: 3. There are 12 residues in the CDR3. CDR1 MDHEN and CDR2 SYDVKM come from the germline V gene. The CDR3 sequence: CASRVTGYEQYF. The CDR3 DNA reads as TGTGCCAGCAGGGTGACAGGGTACGAGCAGTACTTC.

A word on this clone: One end of the junction is discordant with germline, which a read error may explain. The chain combines TRBV11-2 with TRBJ2-6; 13 positions agree with TRBD2. Germline CDR1 SGHAT, CDR2 FQNNGV. CDR3 length equals 18 residues. CDR3 loop: CASSRGLAGTSGANILTF. CDR3 sequence (DNA): TGTGCCAGCAGCCGGGGACTAGCGGGAACATCTGGGGCCAACATCCTGACTTTC.

The genes are TRBV9 and TRBJ2-7, with D perhaps matching TRBD2 (6 bases). V was shortened by 0 bases and J by 4 bases, with 14 bases between the two germline ends. Germline V lookup: CDR1 SGDLS, CDR2 YYNGEE. This CDR3 is 15 amino acids long. The CDR3 spells CASSVEVGGNYEQYF. CDR3 sequence (DNA): TGTGCCAGCAGCGTAGAGGTGGGGGGAAATTACGAGCAGTACTTC. The full variable domain, with the rest looked up from reference TRBV9 and TRBJ2-7, is DSGVTQTPKHLITATGQRVTLRCSPRSGDLSVYWYQQSLDQGLQFLIQYYNGEERAKGNILERFSAQQFPDLHSELNLSSLELGDSALYFCASSVEVGGNYEQYFGPGTRLTVT.

The chain carries TRBV5-1 and TRBJ2-3, with D unclear. The germline V gene has CDR1 SGHRS and CDR2 YFSETQ. Trimming took 5 bases from V and 0 from J, leaving 10 bases between them. This CDR3 has 14 residues. CDR3 in amino acids: CASRSSRSTDTQYF. The CDR3 bases are TGCGCCAGCAGAAGTAGCCGCAGCACAGATACGCAGTATTTT.

V and J are TRBV11-2 and TRBJ1-5; 7 positions agree with TRBD1. V lost 1 base, J lost 6 bases, and 6 bases stayed unmatched. The germline V gene encodes CDR1 SGHAT and CDR2 FQNNGV. The CDR3 totals 15 residues. The CDR3 here is CASSLGPTGSQPQHF. CDR3 sequence (DNA): TGTGCCAGCAGCTTAGGGCCGACAGGGTCTCAGCCCCAGCATTTT.

CDR3 loop: CASRVGLADYNEQFF. The CDR3 DNA reads TGTGCCAGCAGAGTAGGACTAGCGGACTACAATGAGCAGTTCTTC. V and J are TRBV28 and TRBJ2-1; 10 bases fit TRBD2. CDR1 MDHEN and CDR2 SYDVKM come from the germline V gene. V shed 6 bases and J 3 bases; nucleotides not matched to a gene: 5. This CDR3 has 15 residues.

The V gene is TRBV19, the J gene TRBJ1-5, with TRBD1 matching 11 bases. From germline, CDR1 is LNHDA and CDR2 SQIVND (reference sequence). V was pared by 11 bases and J by 0 bases, with 3 bases of the junction left unmatched. The CDR3 runs to 14 residues. In nucleotides, the CDR3 is TGTGCCGGCGGACAGGGGGCTAGCAATCAGCCCCAGCATTTT. Amino acids: CAGGQGASNQPQHF. The full variable domain, rest sourced from reference TRBV19 and TRBJ1-5, is DGGITQSPKYLFRKEGQNVTLSCEQNLNHDAMYWYRQDPGQGLRLIYYSQIVNDFQKGDIAEGYSVSREKKESFPLTVTSAQKNPTAFYLCAGGQGASNQPQHFGDGTRLSIL.

This clone appeared once. Here the CDR3 reads CSGGQGGGETQYF. For the CDR3, the DNA is TGCAGCGGGGGACAGGGCGGAGGGGAGACCCAGTACTTC. The V and J genes are TRBV29-1 and TRBJ2-5; 9 bases fit TRBD1. The CDR3 consists of 13 residues. Germline V gene lookup returns CDR1 SQVTM and CDR2 ANQGSEA. V lost 7 bases, J lost 5 bases, and 8 bases stayed unmatched.

The rearrangement joins TRBV15 to TRBJ2-7; D perhaps matches TRBD1 (6 bases). Germline V lookup: CDR1 LNHNV, CDR2 YYDKDF (reference sequence). This CDR3 contains 15 residues. Trimming pared 5 bases from V and 0 bases from J, leaving 14 bases between. CDR3 coding DNA: TGTGCCACCAGCCCCTCTACAGGGAGCTCCTACGAGCAGTACTTC. The encoded protein is CATSPSTGSSYEQYF.

The rearrangement uses TRBV27 and TRBJ2-1; 9 bases map to TRBD2. V lost 5 bases and J lost 5; bases outside the gene matches: 7. The CDR3 length is 15 residues. In germline, CDR1 is MNHEY, CDR2 SMNVEV (reference sequence). The chain's CDR3 is CASSILAGTNNEQFF. Here the CDR3 DNA reads TGTGCCAGCAGTATCCTAGCGGGAACAAACAATGAGCAGTTCTTC.

The genes are TRBV19 and TRBJ2-7; D may be TRBD2 (7 bases). V lost 5 bases, J lost 1 base, and 12 bases lay in between. Germline V gene data show CDR1 as LNHDA and CDR2 as SQIVND (reference sequence). The CDR3 runs to 14 residues. The DNA for the CDR3 is TGTGCCAGTAGTGAAGGGGGGGGTTCCTACGAGCAGTACTTC. It codes for CASSEGGGSYEQYF.

The chain joins TRBV19 to TRBJ2-2, with 11 bases lining up with TRBD2. The CDR3 is made up of 17 amino acids. Trimming at V came to 3 bases and at J to 2 bases, leaving 5 bases not matched to a gene. Germline V CDR1 and CDR2: LNHDA, SQIVND (reference sequence). This CDR3 reads CASSMRGLAGNTGELFF. CDR3 bases: TGTGCCAGTAGTATGCGCGGACTAGCGGGCAACACCGGGGAGCTGTTTTTT.

This chain links TRBV19 with TRBJ1-5; tentatively, D is TRBD1 (6 bases). Looked up from germline, CDR1 is LNHDA and CDR2 is SQIVND (reference sequence). This CDR3 is 16 amino acids long. Trimming removed 10 bases at V and 5 bases at J, with 24 bases between. CDR3 coding DNA: TGTGCCACCACCCCCCCAGGGGCAGGTCCGGATCAGCCCCAGCATTTT. Translation: CATTPPGAGPDQPQHF.

V usage is TRBV7-2 and J usage is TRBJ2-3; 12 bases agree with TRBD2. The germline CDR1 and CDR2 sequences are SGHTA and FQGNSA. The CDR3 contains 18 residues. V shed 1 base and J 4 bases; nucleotides not matched to a gene: 9. In DNA, the CDR3 is TGTGCCAGCAGCTTAGATCCTAGCGGGAGGGGGAGGGCAGATACGCAGTATTTT. Translating it yields CASSLDPSGRGRADTQYF.